This T cell receptor (beta chain) was observed in a study of cytomegalovirus exposure and HLA in healthy donors (dated by TCRdb to between 2016 and 2019). At the level of the whole study: An earlier analysis of several hundred of the donors reported about 250 Gb of sequence data and around 110 million unique TCR beta sequences from about 180 million T cells. Approximately 300 gigabases of sequencing data and around 80 million unique TCR sequences made up an early release that covered roughly 670 HLA-typed donors. Among the roughly 400 genotyped donors, under 90% belonged to the genetic ancestry cluster associated with self-reported Caucasian donors. The study aimed to test whether cataloging public T cell receptors could reveal signatures of past pathogen exposure. The study used immunosequencing to profile the T cell repertoires of 670 or so subjects and linked those repertoires to cytomegalovirus serostatus. A separate validation cohort of over a hundred different subjects was used in addition to the 666-subject first cohort. To predict cytomegalovirus infection status, the study combined high-throughput TCR immunosequencing, statistical association of individual TCRs with disease status, and machine learning. A later analysis re-analyzed previously published TCR beta repertoires from 500 to 700 donors and added high-resolution HLA genotyping to study TCR occurrence patterns. Rather than drawing on any new phenotypic data, the later analysis identified candidate immune exposures from TCR beta sequences and the way those sequences occurred across donors. In an earlier analysis of 587 of the donors, high-throughput TCR beta sequencing was used to judge whether each TCR beta V gene segment behaved as functional or pseudogenic. Donor age, sex, ethnicity and CMV serostatus were compiled together with the repertoire data. Genome-wide SNP genotypes for about three fifths of the 666 donors were used in a later genetic analysis, which treated that subset as a discovery cohort. Every discovery cohort repertoire had been produced on one sequencing platform. HLA typing covered class I and class II loci at four-digit resolution. The number of typed donors differed by locus: about 620-640 for A, B, C, DRB1 and DQB1; 500 to 550 for DQA1; 606 for DPA1; and roughly 490 for DPB1. Roughly 5 DR-DQ haplotypes were handled as single units for association and clustering, since linkage in the cohort was strong. Among 300 to 450 genotyped donors of the cohort, an average of around 240,000 unique TCR beta nucleotide sequences were sequenced per donor, around 20% of them non-productive.

V and J are truncated by 1 base and 3 bases respectively, leaving an intervening sequence of 9 bases. CDR1 is given as SQVTM and CDR2 as ANQGSEA, both from the germline V gene. The CDR3 holds 13 amino acids from the cysteine to the phenylalanine. CDR3 DNA is the only sequence kept; it has 39 bases, read in frame from the first base. The cohort was made up of several hundred healthy bone marrow donors. Cohort members were all nominally healthy when sampled, although unrecorded immune exposures were likely present. CMV serostatus was recorded as positive for some 300 and negative for 352 of the 666 cohort members, whereas no CMV serostatus was recorded for the donor in question. A peripheral blood sample was provided by each donor, and peripheral blood mononuclear cells were used for TCR beta sequencing. The Qiagen DNeasy Blood Extraction Kit was used to extract genomic DNA from the blood cell samples.

Study-wide conclusions, independent of this receptor: V-gene and J-gene trimming of TCR beta chains was associated with a missense DCLRE1C variant in a later genetic analysis, and the association was replicated in an independent cohort. The only immune exposure information available for the cohort was CMV serostatus. Linkage disequilibrium might explain the correlated functional status among segregating V segments, but an unknown experimental factor could not be excluded. In a later genetic analysis, fewer N-insertions in productive TCRs were reported among donors in an Asian-associated ancestry cluster than the roughly 710-donor mean. A cluster of highly shared sequence variants was judged likely to be a technical artifact of the sequencing pipeline. A later analysis associated 15,000 to 20,000 TCR beta sequences with specific HLA alleles at a false discovery rate of 0.05. Several of the top co-occurrence clusters appeared to be linked to parvovirus B19, influenza, CMV and Epstein-Barr virus, according to a later analysis. A further reported finding was that TCR beta sequences accurately predicted the HLA-A and HLA-B alleles for most subjects in the first cohort. Broadly in line with IMGT annotations, most TCR beta V segments showed up in productive rearrangements about 90% or about 30% of the time in an earlier analysis of around 600 of the donors. Presence/absence analyses assumed roughly uniform sequencing depth across donors, an assumption that may not hold. This cohort had only TCR beta chains sequenced, and the lack of alpha or paired-chain data limited which features could be detected. In a later analysis, HLA-associated TCR beta chains were found to be more clonally expanded and to have lower generation probabilities than equally common non-associated chains. The study gave a list of 150 to 200 TCR beta chains associated with cytomegalovirus. In a later analysis, TCR association rates were found to vary across HLA loci, with the most associated TCRs seen for DRB1 alleles and the fewest for HLA-C alleles. Because the 87-base-pair reads could not distinguish some IMGT-functional V segments, including TRBV6-2 and TRBV6-3, those segments were excluded. Approximately 18 rarely observed V segments, including chromosome 9 orphons, were excluded from the earlier analysis of some 590 of the donors because counts were too low. Most TCR sequences were observed very rarely across donors, whereas some public TCRs were present in many individuals. A later analysis found that most CMV-associated TCR beta chains appeared HLA-restricted, with HLA associations seemingly driven largely by CMV exposure. In vitro tests confirmed that three of the cytomegalovirus-associated TCR beta chains recognize cytomegalovirus antigens. The classifier was reported to diagnose cytomegalovirus status with high specificity and sensitivity in both the original and validation cohorts. Strong co-occurrence of HLA alleles, especially DR and DQ, made assigning TCR associations to individual alleles difficult. It was suggested by the authors that the approach could potentially be generalized to other disease states and immunological phenotypes. Because HLA typing was missing for some donors at each locus, association tests included only the typed subset.

The library was produced with the immunoSEQ multiplex PCR assay. For the multiplex PCR, a mixture combining 60 forward primers for TCR Vbeta segments and 13 reverse primers for TCR Jbeta segments was used. A multiplex PCR assay on genomic DNA amplified the CDR3 region of rearranged TCR beta genes. Amplified TCR beta libraries were sequenced as 87-base-pair reads on the Illumina HiSeq System. The study's own analysis went as follows. A later analysis tallied 75 million to 95 million unique TCR beta chains across the 650 to 750 repertoires, and some 10 million of those chains were shared by two or more donors. To remove PCR and sequencing errors, raw reads were error-corrected and collapsed into unique sequences using a nearest-neighbor algorithm that merged closely related sequences. V, D and J gene segments were assigned by aligning CDR3 sequences to IMGT reference sequences. For a sequence to be retained, a match of at least six nucleotides to both a V gene segment and a J gene segment was required. A rearrangement counted as productive if the CDR3 had no stop codons and remained in frame with V and J, and every other rearrangement counted as non-productive. CDR3 was defined by IMGT convention, running from the second conserved V-encoded cysteine to the conserved J-encoded phenylalanine. The earlier analysis of fewer than 750 of the donors excluded sequences that lacked an unambiguous match to a single V gene segment. In an earlier analysis of approximately 610 of the donors, V segments were called functional above 56.7% productive rearrangements and were called segregating when the between-donor standard deviation exceeded 5%. A statistical classification framework was built to diagnose cytomegalovirus status from the catalog of TCR beta chain sequences. In a later analysis, TCR nucleotide sequences were compared against IMGT/GENE-DB human TR gene sequences so that V and J genes could be assigned. The TCRdist pipeline was used in a later analysis to assign CDR3 sequences and most-parsimonious VDJ recombination scenarios. In a later analysis, each TCR beta chain was defined by its CDR3 amino acid sequence together with its V-gene family, and reads lacking a unique V-gene family were excluded. To address suspected cross-contamination and a sequencing artifact, a later analysis removed 592 highly shared, low-generation-probability nucleotide sequences. A later analysis calculated a clonal expansion index for each public chain from normalized within-repertoire ranks of inferred template counts. In a later analysis, generation probabilities were computed using a VDJ recombination model fitted to out-of-frame rearrangements, and the results were checked against IGoR. In a later analysis, hypergeometric tests were used to score TCR-TCR, TCR-HLA and TCR-CMV co-occurrence, with a repertoire-size bias correction applied to TCR pairs. In a later analysis, false discovery rates were estimated by permuting HLA or CMV assignments 20 times. A later analysis grouped co-occurring TCRs with DBSCAN, adding TCRdist sequence similarity when clustering within HLA-allele-positive subsets. For co-occurrence clustering, repertoires with fewer than 30,000 or more than 120,000 public chains were excluded, along with roughly 5 repertoires with anomalous nucleotide sharing. The clones in this table, taken by TCRdb from immuneACCESS, are in-frame only. Not every clone is retained; where verified, under half of the shortfall comes from an unresolved V gene, and the cause of the rest is unknown. Clone size and V and J calls were adopted from that table, with D and trimming inferred from the DNA. The sample has about 230,000 clones on record, 85% to 90% of them singletons. The ten largest clonotypes hold 1% to 1.5% of the sample.

Worth noting for this clone: Its specific antigen is unknown. The record has no base qualities; no much larger clone is one base away.

The sample was PBMCs. The V and J segments used are TRBV29-1 and TRBJ1-2; the D gene cannot be named for sure. The source is a human donor in good health. CDR3 sequence: CSVEVAGYYGYTF. At the DNA level, the sequence is TGCAGCGTTGAAGTGGCGGGCTACTATGGCTACACCTTC. With all but the CDR3 taken from the reference TRBV29-1 and TRBJ1-2 genes, the full variable domain is: SAVISQKPSRDICQRGTSLTIQCQVDSQVTMMFWYRQQPGQSLTLIATANQGSEATYESGFVIDKFPISRPNLTFSTLTVSNMSPEDSSIYLCSVEVAGYYGYTFGSGTRLTVV.